These 11 T cell receptor beta chains came from one sample sequenced in a study of blood T cell repertoires in COVID-19. Profiled with immunoSEQ multiplex PCR; TCRdb holds only in-frame clones, not every one. This table holds 30,000 to 40,000 clones, roughly 74% found once. Sequenced sample: peripheral blood. These receptors were collected from a man in his 70s with COVID-19, enrolled during active disease.

This sequence joins TRBV7-2 and TRBJ1-2; a weak D match, TRBD1 (5 bases). The germline gives CDR1 SGHTA, CDR2 FQGNSA. The CDR3 covers 16 residues. Deletions cut 1 base from V and 3 bases from J, with 15 bases between. CDR3 bases: TGTGCCAGCAGCTTAGGATTTGCGGGGACGGACTATGGCTACACCTTC. Protein sequence: CASSLGFAGTDYGYTF.

This clone has a handful of counts. The chain is built from TRBV4-2 and TRBJ1-5; no definite D call. The germline V gene encodes CDR1 LGHNA and CDR2 YNFKEQ. The CDR3 sequence is 15 residues long. V lost 4 bases and J lost 1, with 11 bases in between. CDR3 loop: CASSPSGISNQPQHF. CDR3 sequence (DNA): TGTGCCAGCAGCCCCTCGGGTATAAGCAATCAGCCCCAGCATTTT.

The chain is built from TRBV7-6 and TRBJ2-3; 9 nucleotides agree with TRBD2. CDR1 SGHVS and CDR2 FNYEAQ come from the germline V gene. Trimming removed 3 bases from V and 2 bases from J; junction bases left unmatched: 9. There are 17 residues in the CDR3. The CDR3, as DNA: TGTGCCAGCAGCTTTTCCGAGGGACTAGCTACCACAGATACGCAGTATTTT. Translated: CASSFSEGLATTDTQYF.

The rearrangement joins TRBV3-1 (or the pseudogene TRBV3-2) to TRBJ2-1; 8 bases map to TRBD2. The CDR3 contains 15 residues. V was clipped by 3 bases and J by 5 bases; unmatched bases: 6. Germline-derived CDR1 and CDR2 are LGHDT and YNNKEL (reference sequence). DNA for the CDR3: TGTGCCAGCAGCCACCCGGGGGGGCAGCACAATGAGCAGTTCTTC. It yields the protein CASSHPGGQHNEQFF.

The CDR3 is CASSRPAGRSYNEQFF. DNA for the CDR3: TGTGCCAGCAGCCGCCCAGCGGGTCGCTCCTACAATGAGCAGTTCTTC. The genes are TRBV7-9 and TRBJ2-1; D is possibly TRBD2 (6 bases). Deletions cut 5 bases from V and 0 bases from J, with 14 bases between. This CDR3 has 16 residues. The V gene's germline CDR1 is SEHNR and CDR2 FQNEAQ (reference sequence).

This chain uses TRBV6-5 with TRBJ1-2; 8 bases are a match to TRBD1. Germline V lookup: CDR1 MNHEY, CDR2 SVGAGI. This CDR3 is 14 amino acids long. V lost 2 bases, J lost 3 bases, and 2 bases stayed unmatched. CDR3 amino acids: CASSYADRDYGYTF. CDR3 nucleotide sequence: TGTGCCAGCAGTTACGCGGACAGGGACTATGGCTACACCTTC.

V gene TRBV3-1 (or the pseudogene TRBV3-2) combines with J gene TRBJ2-7; a possible D gene is TRBD1 (6 bases). Trimming stripped 1 base from V and 6 bases from J, with 13 bases between. The CDR3 totals 14 residues. The germline CDR1 and CDR2 sequences are LGHDT and YNNKEL (reference sequence). The CDR3 is CASSQAGRGGEQYF. The CDR3 DNA reads TGTGCCAGCAGCCAAGCGGGACGAGGGGGCGAGCAGTACTTC.

This chain uses TRBV27 with TRBJ1-2; perhaps TRBD1 as D (6 bases). CDR1 is MNHEY, CDR2 SMNVEV, per germline (reference sequence). CDR3 length: 14 amino acids. Trimming removed 0 bases at V and 1 base at J, with 6 bases between. This chain's CDR3 is CASSLSDSNYGYTF. CDR3 nucleotide sequence: TGTGCCAGCAGTTTATCGGACAGTAACTATGGCTACACCTTC.

The rearrangement uses TRBV5-1 and TRBJ2-7, with 8 nucleotides matching TRBD1. Germline CDR1 SGHRS, CDR2 YFSETQ. V shed 4 bases and J 5 bases; nucleotides not matched to a gene: 8. The CDR3 runs to 14 residues. The CDR3 protein is CASSHDRGHDEQYF. The DNA for the CDR3 is TGCGCCAGCAGCCACGACAGGGGCCACGACGAGCAGTACTTC.

V is TRBV5-4 and J is TRBJ1-6; 9 bases are a match to TRBD1. Germline lookup yields CDR1 SGHNT and CDR2 YYREEE (reference sequence). The CDR3 is 15 amino acids. Trimming at V came to 4 bases and at J to 5 bases, leaving 4 bases not matched to a gene. CDR3 residues: CASSLTGGHNSPLHF. CDR3 bases: TGTGCCAGCAGCCTAACAGGGGGCCATAATTCACCCCTCCACTTT. Drawing the rest from reference TRBV5-4 and TRBJ1-6, the complete variable domain is ETGVTQSPTHLIKTRGQQVTLRCSSQSGHNTVSWYQQALGQGPQFIFQYYREEENGRGNFPPRFSGLQFPNYSSELNVNALELDDSALYLCASSLTGGHNSPLHFGNGTRLTVT.

The chain combines TRBV20-1 with TRBJ1-2; D remains unclear. This CDR3 has 11 residues. The ends were cut back, 2 bases at V and 3 bases at J, with 4 bases in the middle. Per germline, CDR1 DFQATT and CDR2 SNEGSKA (reference sequence). CDR3 in DNA: TGCAGTGCTAGAAGAGACTATGGCTACACCTTC. Protein: CSARRDYGYTF.